This paragraph reports one T cell receptor beta chain. This clonotype has a count of ten or more. The antigen it binds to is not known. No base quality information exists; no much larger clone differs at one position. This entry is derived from a study of T-cell reconstitution after alpha-beta-depleted transplantation in children (dated by TCRdb to about 2016). About the study as a whole: Using TCR repertoire profiling, the study quantitatively followed how T-cell immune reconstitution unfolded in children after TCRalphabeta/CD19-depleted allogeneic hematopoietic cell transplantation.

V and J lose 1 base and 5 bases, and a span of 8 bases separates them. Including cysteine and phenylalanine, the CDR3 has 13 amino acids. Solely the CDR3 DNA is kept, with 39 bases framed from the first base. Overall study results and their limits: Over the following months the frequencies of hyperexpanded clones went down, and after one year T-cell counts and TCRbeta diversity were mostly credited to newly produced T cells. In some patients, the high TCRbeta diversity seen at day 60 was put down to recipient T cells and intrathymic progenitors that had survived conditioning. Apparently early alphabetaT-cell count recovery about two months after transplant reportedly relied on only several hundred rapidly expanded clones derived from non-depleted graft cells.

The label giving this sample's treatment or condition can be read as: allogeneic hematopoietic cell transplantation with graft depleted of TCRalphabeta T cells and CD19 B cells. Transplant recipients were children who received TCRalphabeta/CD19-depleted allogeneic hematopoietic cell grafts. The library was obtained by PCR. The run used an Illumina HiSeq 2500. TCR library preparation used molecular barcoding, with unique molecular identifiers applied to normalize quantification of the TCRbeta repertoire. TCRdb ran its own pipeline on the public reads, namely fastp trimming at Q25 and MiXCR clone calling, and kept in-frame beta chains. Rows merge per CDR3 protein into single entries with the most common DNA and genes. This sample lists 250,000 to 350,000 distinct CDR3 sequences; 20% to 30% were detected once. Jointly, the top ten make up roughly 9.8% of the sample.

This sequence was found in a male patient between 5 and 17 years old who had a stem cell transplant for acute lymphoblastic leukemia, so the T cells may come from the graft donor. Here the sequenced sample was PBMCs, mostly from graft donor cells, taken 180 days after TCRalphabeta/CD19-depleted stem cell transplant. This receptor chain uses TRBV12-3 or TRBV12-4 and TRBJ2-5; the D gene is not confidently resolved. The nucleotide sequence is given as TGTGCCAGCAGTTTAGTAGGGCTGGAGACCCAGTACTTC. It specifies CASSLVGLETQYF.